This is a list of T cell receptor beta chains from one sample in a study of vaccination effects on CD4 cells after COVID-19. The antigens these receptors bind are not known. Repertoires were generated with immunoSEQ multiplex PCR, while TCRdb's copy carries only in-frame clones and drops some. Of tens of thousands of clones in the sample, around 78% were seen once. The sequencing used CD4+ T cells from PBMCs cultured with a peptide pool, collected before COVID-19 vaccination. These receptors were collected from a human donor who had a prior SARS-CoV-2 infection. The CDR3 runs from the conserved cysteine through the conserved F or W. Fields, in order: clone size, V gene, J gene, D gene, CDR3 protein, CDR3 DNA. A D gene is named only where the DNA matches it firmly. Expanded clones get a size class; other rows say once, few or many, or leave the size out.

>-|TRBV19|TRBJ2-5|-
CASSIGGPQETQYF
TGTGCCAGTAGTATAGGAGGGCCGCAAGAGACCCAGTACTTC
>-|TRBV4-3|TRBJ2-1|-
CASSLDHASGAPFYNEQFF
TGCGCCAGCAGCCTCGATCACGCCTCAGGGGCCCCTTTCTACAATGAGCAGTTCTTC
>-|TRBV5-4|TRBJ2-2|TRBD2
CASSFIAGGPDGELFF
TGTGCCAGCAGCTTTATAGCGGGAGGGCCCGACGGGGAGCTGTTTTTT
>-|TRBV2|TRBJ2-2|TRBD1
CASRDRGTGELFF
TGTGCCAGCCGGGACAGGGGCACCGGGGAGCTGTTTTTT
>few|TRBV18|TRBJ2-3|TRBD2
CASSPTSGGDTQYF
TGTGCCAGCTCACCGACTAGCGGGGGAGATACGCAGTATTTT
>-|TRBV6-6|TRBJ2-3|-
CASSLSGTDTQYF
TGTGCCAGCAGCCTCTCGGGAACAGATACGCAGTATTTT
>-|TRBV4-2|TRBJ2-1|TRBD2
CASSQFVQRGGNEQFF
TGTGCCAGCAGCCAATTCGTCCAGCGGGGCGGGAATGAGCAGTTCTTC
>-|TRBV7-2|TRBJ1-6|-
CASSLVYGNNSPLHF
TGTGCCAGCAGCTTAGTCTACGGGAACAATTCACCCCTCCACTTT
>few|TRBV3-1/TRBV3-2|TRBJ2-3|-
CASSWTGDTQYF
TGTGCCAGCAGCTGGACGGGGGATACGCAGTATTTT
>few|TRBV5-1|TRBJ1-1|-
CASSLQQPGTEAFF
TGCGCCAGCAGCTTGCAACAGCCTGGCACTGAAGCTTTCTTT
>-|TRBV6-1|TRBJ2-7|-
CASSEQPSYEQYF
TGTGCCAGCAGTGAACAGCCTTCCTACGAGCAGTACTTC
>-|TRBV7-6|TRBJ2-1|-
CASSRHPWGADNEQFF
TGTGCCAGCAGCCGCCACCCTTGGGGGGCGGACAATGAGCAGTTCTTC
>-|TRBV7-2|TRBJ2-7|TRBD2
CASSSISGTRIYEQYF
TGTGCCAGCAGCTCTATTAGCGGGACTCGGATCTACGAGCAGTACTTC
>-|TRBV4-1|TRBJ1-2|-
CASSQGISSNYGYTF
TGCGCCAGCAGCCAAGGTATATCTTCTAACTATGGCTACACCTTC
>-|TRBV14|TRBJ2-5|-
CASSPDRYQETQYF
TGTGCCAGCAGCCCTGACCGGTACCAAGAGACCCAGTACTTC
>-|TRBV5-1|TRBJ1-2|-
CASSLGPGLAYGYTF
TGCGCCAGCAGCTTGGGTCCGGGGTTGGCGTATGGCTACACCTTC
>-|TRBV5-1|TRBJ2-5|-
CASSLPGGGETQYF
TGCGCCAGCAGCTTACCGGGGGGCGGGGAGACCCAGTACTTC
>few|TRBV2|TRBJ1-6|-
CASSELSLRNNSPLHF
TGTGCCAGCAGTGAACTTTCGCTTCGAAATAATTCACCCCTCCACTTT
>-|TRBV21-1|TRBJ2-5|-
CASKRGGYQETQYF
TGTGCCAGCAAACGAGGAGGTTACCAAGAGACCCAGTACTTC
>once|TRBV12-3/TRBV12-4|TRBJ1-2|TRBD1
CASSIGQGHGYTF
TGTGCCAGCAGTATTGGACAGGGCCATGGCTACACCTTC
>-|TRBV7-9|TRBJ1-1|-
CASSHYRGPNTEAFF
TGTGCCAGCAGCCACTACCGGGGTCCGAACACTGAAGCTTTCTTT
>-|TRBV15|TRBJ1-5|-
CATSTRRTFKGQPQHF
TGTGCCACCAGCACCCGTCGGACTTTCAAGGGTCAGCCCCAGCATTTT
>-|TRBV6-5|TRBJ2-2|TRBD2
CASGTSGRPGELFF
TGTGCCAGTGGGACTAGCGGGAGGCCCGGGGAGCTGTTTTTT
>-|TRBV5-4|TRBJ2-7|-
CASSLAPGSAYEQYF
TGTGCCAGCAGCTTGGCCCCAGGGTCAGCCTACGAGCAGTACTTC
>-|TRBV7-8|TRBJ2-5|-
CASSRIGLWETQYF
TGTGCCAGCAGTCGAATCGGACTTTGGGAGACCCAGTACTTC
>-|TRBV12-3/TRBV12-4|TRBJ1-2|-
CASSFTENYGYTF
TGTGCCAGCAGTTTTACGGAAAACTATGGCTACACCTTC
>-|TRBV7-2|TRBJ2-7|TRBD1
CASSFDRGANEQYF
TGTGCCAGCAGCTTTGACAGGGGGGCCAACGAGCAGTACTTC
>-|TRBV5-5|TRBJ2-7|-
CASSFRTASSYEQYF
TGTGCCAGCAGCTTCAGGACAGCAAGCTCCTACGAGCAGTACTTC
>-|TRBV12-5|TRBJ2-2|-
CASGSAPMGPGAGELFF
TGTGCTAGTGGTTCCGCCCCGATGGGACCTGGGGCCGGGGAGCTGTTTTTT
>-|TRBV9|TRBJ2-7|-
CASSPSWWGPYEQYF
TGTGCCAGCAGCCCATCCTGGTGGGGACCTTACGAGCAGTACTTC
>-|TRBV11-2|TRBJ1-4|-
CASSSTQSYNEKLFF
TGTGCCAGCAGCTCTACTCAGAGCTATAATGAAAAACTGTTTTTT
>-|TRBV6-5|TRBJ2-7|-
CASSYSVLGSYEQYF
TGTGCCAGCAGTTACTCTGTCCTAGGATCCTACGAGCAGTACTTC
>-|TRBV12-3/TRBV12-4|TRBJ2-5|-
CASSPVRETQYF
TGTGCCAGCAGTCCCGTTCGAGAGACCCAGTACTTC
>-|TRBV14|TRBJ1-2|-
CASSPPGVNYGYTF
TGTGCCAGCAGCCCCCCCGGGGTCAACTATGGCTACACCTTC
>-|TRBV5-1|TRBJ2-7|-
CASSLVQGGEQYF
TGCGCCAGCAGCTTGGTTCAGGGTGGCGAGCAGTACTTC
>once|TRBV3-1/TRBV3-2|TRBJ2-1|TRBD2
CASSRIALAGVDNEQFF
TGTGCCAGCAGCCGAATCGCACTAGCGGGGGTTGACAATGAGCAGTTCTTC
>-|TRBV19|TRBJ2-1|-
CASSREWNEQFF
TGTGCCAGTAGTCGGGAATGGAATGAGCAGTTCTTC
>-|TRBV24-1|TRBJ1-2|-
CATSDLGEGYTF
TGTGCCACCAGTGATTTGGGGGAGGGCTACACCTTC
>-|TRBV5-4|TRBJ1-1|-
CASSLDSQGNTEAFF
TGTGCCAGCAGCCTCGATTCACAGGGGAACACTGAAGCTTTCTTT